Listed here are 23 T cell receptor beta chains from one sample, sequenced in a study of cytomegalovirus exposure and HLA in healthy donors. Primers included in the PCR were 60 Vbeta and 13 Jbeta primers. Sequenced by immunoSEQ multiplex PCR; TCRdb stores in-frame clones only, minus some. Of about 160,000 clones listed, 81% were seen once; the top ten hold over 10%. The specimen was PBMCs. All receptors come from a woman aged 45 to 65 in good health and CMV-seronegative.

The chain has TRBV18 and TRBJ2-1; TRBD2 matches at 12 bases. This CDR3 has 19 amino acids. Germline V gives CDR1 KGHSH, CDR2 LQKENI. V was clipped by 2 bases and J by 0 bases; unmatched bases: 8. This chain's CDR3 is CASSPRLAGAYSSYNEQFF. The CDR3 DNA sequence: TGTGCCAGCTCACCAAGACTAGCGGGGGCCTACAGCTCCTACAATGAGCAGTTCTTC.

This chain uses TRBV6-1 with TRBJ1-5; D is undetermined. The germline V gene encodes CDR1 MNHNS and CDR2 SASEGT. V lost 0 bases and J 0 bases, leaving 12 bases between the germline ends. CDR3 length: 17 residues. The CDR3 region is CASSEAGRTYSNQPQHF. CDR3 bases: TGTGCCAGCAGTGAAGCGGGGAGAACCTATAGCAATCAGCCCCAGCATTTT.

J is TRBJ2-5 and V is TRBV2; tentatively, D is TRBD1 (6 bases). The better agreement between TRBJ2-7 and the DNA end casts doubt on the J call. The CDR3 runs 13 residues. Looked up from germline, CDR1 is SNHLY and CDR2 is FYNNEI. The CDR3 region is CASSTIQGYEQYF. The DNA of the CDR3 is TGTGCCAGCAGCACCATACAGGGTTACGAGCAGTACTTC.

The rearrangement uses TRBV7-2 and TRBJ2-2; D perhaps matches TRBD2 (6 bases). The germline gives CDR1 SGHTA, CDR2 FQGNSA. This CDR3 is built from 15 residues. V was clipped by 2 bases and J by 3 bases, with 10 bases between them. The chain's CDR3 is CASSLYSGDTGELFF. CDR3 in DNA: TGTGCCAGCAGCTTATATTCGGGAGACACCGGGGAGCTGTTTTTT.

The chain recombines TRBV11-3 with TRBJ2-5; TRBD2 matches at 10 bases. The junction had 8 bases not matched to a gene; V was cut back by 6 bases and J by 1 base. Germline assignment: CDR1 SGHNT and CDR2 YENEEA. The CDR3 has 16 residues. CDR3 nucleotide sequence: TGTGCCAGCAGTCCTGGGGCTAGCGGGGGCCAAGAGACCCAGTACTTC. This translates into CASSPGASGGQETQYF.

The CDR3 DNA reads as TGCGCCAGCAGCCCACGGGGGGGGACCACCGGGGAGCTGTTTTTT. Amino acid sequence: CASSPRGGTTGELFF. The J gene is TRBJ2-2, the V gene TRBV5-1; 8 nucleotides match TRBD2. Germline CDR1 SGHRS, CDR2 YFSETQ. The CDR3 has 15 amino acids. The J segment lost 4 bases and the V segment lost 4 bases, leaving 6 bases of the junction unmatched.

This chain links TRBV7-2 with TRBJ2-1, with D possibly TRBD1 on 6 matching bases. The CDR3 is made up of 15 amino acids. Germline values: CDR1 SGHTA, CDR2 FQGNSA. V lost 3 bases to trimming and J lost 3 bases, with 12 bases between them. The CDR3 loop reads CASSFDRTNYNEQFF. The CDR3 DNA sequence: TGTGCCAGCAGCTTTGACAGGACAAACTACAATGAGCAGTTCTTC.

V gene TRBV7-9 combines with J gene TRBJ1-1; TRBD1 is a possible D gene (6 bases). CDR3 length: 14 residues. Per the germline V gene, CDR1 is SEHNR and CDR2 is FQNEAQ (reference sequence). The V gene lost 5 bases and the J gene lost 0 bases, with 10 bases spanning the gap. The CDR3 DNA follows: TGTGCCAGCAGCCAGGGGCCATTGAACACTGAAGCTTTCTTT. It codes for CASSQGPLNTEAFF.

The chain links TRBV4-1 to TRBJ1-5, with D hard to call. V dropped 0 bases and J dropped 0 bases, with 9 bases sitting between them. The germline V gene encodes CDR1 MGHRA and CDR2 YSYEKL. The CDR3 totals 16 residues. The chain's CDR3 is CASSQEIEYSNQPQHF. The CDR3 DNA reads TGCGCCAGCAGCCAAGAAATAGAATATAGCAATCAGCCCCAGCATTTT.

This clone has only a few counts. This chain uses TRBV5-8 with TRBJ1-1; the match to TRBD1 covers 11 bases. From germline, CDR1 is SGHTS and CDR2 YDEGEE. The CDR3 extends over 18 amino acids. J gave up 2 bases and V 4 bases, and 13 bases lay outside the gene matches. As DNA, the CDR3 is TGTGCCAGCAGCACCTTTCACGGGACAGGGGGGCCCAACACTGAAGCTTTCTTT. This codes for CASSTFHGTGGPNTEAFF.

This chain uses TRBV5-6 with TRBJ2-4, with a possible D match to TRBD2 (5 bases). The CDR3 consists of 17 residues. CDR1 and CDR2 from the germline V gene are SGHDT and YYEEEE. V was trimmed by 2 bases and J by 0 bases, leaving 15 bases between them. CDR3 nucleotide sequence: TGTGCCAGCAGCTTTCTATTGGGGAGTCTAGCCAAAAACATTCAGTACTTC. It encodes CASSFLLGSLAKNIQYF.

There are a few counts of this clone. The CDR3 nucleotides are TGTGCCAGCAGCCCGACTTGGACGGGGGAAAAACTGTTTTTT. Translated: CASSPTWTGEKLFF. This chain joins TRBV7-8 and TRBJ1-4; D call uncertain. The CDR3 consists of 14 residues. V dropped 5 bases and J dropped 8 bases, with 15 bases sitting between them. Germline CDR1 and CDR2: SGHVS and FQNEAQ.

The J gene is TRBJ1-2, the V gene TRBV28, with 7 bases identical to TRBD1. This CDR3 spans 14 amino acids. CDR1 is MDHEN and CDR2 is SYDVKM in the germline V gene. V was pared by 7 bases and J by 3 bases, with 8 bases of the junction left unmatched. For the CDR3, the DNA is TGTGCCAGCACTTTGCTGGGACAGTACTATGGCTACACCTTC. This encodes CASTLLGQYYGYTF.

V gene TRBV19 combines with J gene TRBJ2-5, with 9 nucleotides matching TRBD1. The CDR3 has 12 amino acids. The germline V gene encodes CDR1 LNHDA and CDR2 SQIVND (reference sequence). Trimming took 5 bases from V and 5 from J; bases not matched to a gene: 0. The CDR3 nucleotides read TGTGCCAGTAGTGACAGGGGGGAGACCCAGTACTTC. Its protein product is CASSDRGETQYF.

The genes are TRBV7-2 and TRBJ2-1, with D tentatively TRBD2 (5 bases). Per the germline V gene, CDR1 is SGHTA and CDR2 is FQGNSA. The CDR3 spans 14 residues. The germline V and J ends were trimmed by 0 bases and 7 bases, with 10 bases remaining between them. This chain's CDR3 is CASSLARSGNEQFF. In nucleotides, the CDR3 is TGTGCCAGCAGCTTAGCGCGTTCGGGAAATGAGCAGTTCTTC.

This clone was recorded a few times. The chain has TRBV5-1 and TRBJ2-6, with a possible D match to TRBD2 (6 bases). The V gene's germline CDR1 is SGHRS and CDR2 YFSETQ. The CDR3 has 17 amino acids. Trimming removed 0 bases from V and 0 bases from J, with 10 bases in between. CDR3 loop: CASSLGGASSGANVLTF. The CDR3 DNA sequence: TGCGCCAGCAGCTTGGGCGGGGCTAGCTCTGGGGCCAACGTCCTGACTTTC.

The V gene is TRBV7-8, the J gene TRBJ2-7, with 11 positions matching TRBD1. Germline lookup yields CDR1 SGHVS and CDR2 FQNEAQ. Losses at the gene ends were 5 bases for V and 5 bases for J; bases not matched to a gene: 5. The CDR3 runs 14 residues. The CDR3 nucleotides read TGTGCCAGCAGCCCTTGGACAGGGGGCGACGAGCAGTACTTC. Translating it yields CASSPWTGGDEQYF.

This chain links TRBV6-1 with TRBJ1-1; 7 bases line up with TRBD1. Germline loops: CDR1 MNHNS, CDR2 SASEGT. The CDR3 totals 13 residues. V shed 5 bases and J 10 bases; nucleotides not matched to a gene: 10. The CDR3 coding sequence is TGTGCCAGCAGTTTTTCCGGGACAGTAGTAGCTTTCTTT. This translates into CASSFSGTVVAFF.

This clone was observed once. The genes are TRBV28 and TRBJ1-1; D gene ambiguous. Trimming stripped 6 bases from V and 5 bases from J, with 13 bases between. In germline, CDR1 is MDHEN, CDR2 SYDVKM. This CDR3 spans 13 amino acids. The CDR3 spells CASSPGRGTEAFF. For the CDR3, the DNA is TGTGCCAGCAGCCCCGGCCGGGGTACTGAAGCTTTCTTT.

The chain employs TRBV14 and TRBJ1-6, with TRBD1 as a possible D gene (5 bases). The CDR3 covers 15 residues. Trimming took off 2 bases at V and 7 bases at J, with 12 bases between the two ends. Germline V gene sequence: CDR1 SGHDN, CDR2 FVKESK. DNA for the CDR3: TGTGCCAGCAGCCAACTTCCAGGGTACAATTCACCCCTCCACTTT. It is translated as CASSQLPGYNSPLHF.

This sequence joins TRBV5-6 and TRBJ2-1, with D perhaps TRBD1 (5 bases). The CDR3 has 14 residues. Trimming pared 0 bases from V and 8 bases from J, leaving 12 bases between. Germline V CDR1 and CDR2: SGHDT, YYEEEE. CDR3 sequence reads: CASSLGQGYDEQFF. DNA of the CDR3: TGTGCCAGCAGCTTGGGTCAGGGCTATGATGAGCAGTTCTTC.

The V call is TRBV5-1, the J call TRBJ1-3; tentative D call: TRBD1 (6 bases). This CDR3 has 15 amino acids. Trimming took off 5 bases at V and 0 bases at J, with 12 bases between the two ends. Germline V gene data show CDR1 as SGHRS and CDR2 as YFSETQ. The CDR3 protein is CASRPGTTSGNTIYF. CDR3 sequence (DNA): TGCGCCAGCAGACCCGGGACAACCTCTGGAAACACCATATATTTT.

The chain joins TRBV2 to TRBJ2-7, with 11 bases aligning to TRBD2. Germline CDR1 is SNHLY and CDR2 is FYNNEI. CDR3 length: 15 amino acids. Germline trimming cut 7 bases from V and 1 base from J; bases unmatched to any gene: 6. CDR3 in DNA: TGTGCCAGCAACTTACTAGCGGGGGATTCCTACGAGCAGTACTTC. Translation: CASNLLAGDSYEQYF.